Shown below are 30 T cell receptor beta chains from a single sample sequenced in a study of blood T cells in healthy people across ages. A second 7 to 11 cycle PCR used barcoded and J-beta primers. MiXCR, applied by TCRdb to the 5' RACE reads, yields one record per CDR3 protein. The sample includes roughly 700,000 distinct CDR3 sequences, around half of them seen just once. The sequencing input was blood. These receptors were obtained from a woman aged 60-75 years in good health.

This chain connects TRBV2 to TRBJ1-4; D perhaps matches TRBD1 (6 bases). The length of the CDR3 is 16 residues. Per the germline V gene, CDR1 is SNHLY and CDR2 is FYNNEI. V dropped 6 bases and J dropped 3 bases, with 17 bases sitting between them. CDR3 in DNA: TGTGCCAGCAGCCTCAGAGGGGGGTATTCTAATGAAAAACTGTTTTTT. Protein: CASSLRGGYSNEKLFF.

The chain has TRBV28 and TRBJ2-5; 9 positions agree with TRBD1. The end of the DNA is better explained by TRBJ2-7, so the J call may be wrong. This CDR3 has 13 amino acids. In germline, CDR1 is MDHEN, CDR2 SYDVKM. CDR3 in amino acids: CASSGTGRDEQYF. For the CDR3, the DNA is TGTGCCAGCAGCGGGACAGGGAGGGACGAGCAGTACTTC.

This clonotype was seen a handful of times. This rearrangement joins TRBV6-6 to TRBJ2-7, with 9 bases aligning to TRBD1. Germline V lookup: CDR1 MNHNY, CDR2 SVGAGI (reference sequence). Trimming took 5 bases from V and 1 from J; bases not matched to a gene: 9. This CDR3 spans 16 amino acids. CDR3 amino acids: CASSEGGQGSSYEQYF. As DNA, the CDR3 is TGTGCCAGCAGTGAGGGGGGACAGGGCAGTTCCTACGAGCAGTACTTC.

This rearrangement joins TRBV20-1 to TRBJ1-2; 7 positions match TRBD1. V lost 3 bases and J lost 7; bases outside the gene matches: 14. Germline V lookup: CDR1 DFQATT, CDR2 SNEGSKA (reference sequence). There are 15 residues in the CDR3. As DNA, the CDR3 is TGCAGTGCTAGGCACCGCGACCTCGGGACAGCTGGCTACACCTTC. Protein product: CSARHRDLGTAGYTF.

The rearrangement uses TRBV7-2 and TRBJ2-3; D not certain. Germline V gene data show CDR1 as SGHTA and CDR2 as FQGNSA. The V gene lost 0 bases and the J gene lost 9 bases, with 7 bases spanning the gap. The CDR3 is 12 residues long. CDR3 in amino acids: CASSLAVRTQYF. The CDR3 region has the DNA TGTGCCAGCAGCTTAGCAGTCAGAACGCAGTATTTT.

The rearrangement joins TRBV28 to TRBJ2-6; TRBD1 or TRBD2 may be the D gene (6 bases each). The CDR3 is made up of 16 amino acids. V lost 7 bases, J lost 1 base, and 14 bases lay in between. Germline V gives CDR1 MDHEN, CDR2 SYDVKM. For the CDR3, the DNA is TGTGCCAGCAATCCTCAGGGGAGGTCTGGGGCCAACGTCCTGACTTTC. Amino acids: CASNPQGRSGANVLTF.

The V call is TRBV29-1, the J call TRBJ2-4; no reliable D call. The DNA end is a closer match to TRBJ2-7, so the J assignment may be wrong. Germline CDR1 is SQVTM and CDR2 is ANQGSEA. The CDR3 is 11 amino acids. The CDR3 sequence is CSGRTSYEQYF. CDR3 nucleotides: TGCAGCGGCCGAACCTCCTACGAGCAGTACTTC.

J is TRBJ1-1 and V is TRBV6-5, with 7 positions matching TRBD1. Germline values: CDR1 MNHEY, CDR2 SVGAGI. J gave up 6 bases and V 6 bases, and 10 bases lay outside the gene matches. The CDR3 runs 14 residues. The CDR3 region is CASSRRRGRAEAFF. DNA of the CDR3: TGTGCCAGCAGCCGTAGAAGGGGGCGCGCTGAAGCTTTCTTT.

The chain carries TRBV7-9 and TRBJ2-1; 7 bases match TRBD2. CDR3 length equals 12 residues. Losses at the gene ends were 6 bases for V and 14 bases for J; bases not matched to a gene: 10. Germline V gene data show CDR1 as SEHNR and CDR2 as FQNEAQ (reference sequence). CDR3 region: CASSLRDYPEFF. The CDR3 DNA reads as TGTGCCAGCAGTCTCCGGGACTACCCGGAGTTCTTC.

This clonotype was counted many times. This rearrangement joins TRBV27 to TRBJ1-2; D perhaps matches TRBD1 (5 bases). The CDR3 has 13 amino acids. Trimming removed 4 bases at V and 6 bases at J, with 12 bases between. The germline CDR1 and CDR2 sequences are MNHEY and SMNVEV (reference sequence). The CDR3 reads CASSWGPLDGYTF. DNA for the CDR3: TGTGCCAGCAGTTGGGGCCCACTGGATGGCTACACCTTC.

The chain has TRBV29-1 and TRBJ2-1, with 13 bases aligning to TRBD2. Trimming at V came to 8 bases and at J to 9 bases, leaving 13 bases not matched to a gene. This CDR3 spans 15 amino acids. CDR1 is SQVTM and CDR2 is ANQGSEA in the germline V gene. CDR3 region: CSTSGLAGSSSEQFF. The CDR3 DNA reads as TGCAGCACTTCGGGACTAGCGGGGTCCTCCAGTGAGCAGTTCTTC.

Written as DNA, the CDR3 is TGTGCCAGCAGTTACCGGACGTATCCCTACGAGCAGTACTTC. As protein: CASSYRTYPYEQYF. This chain connects TRBV6-2 or TRBV6-3 to TRBJ2-7; D is ambiguous. The CDR3 is made up of 14 amino acids. V lost 2 bases and J lost 2, with 10 bases in between. Germline CDR1 and CDR2: MNHEY and SVGEGT.

On this clonotype itself: The junction does not match germline at one end; this may be a read error. The gene calls are TRBV7-8 and TRBJ2-1; D gene unclear. Germline assignment: CDR1 SGHVS and CDR2 FQNEAQ. This CDR3 is 18 amino acids long. CDR3 sequence reads: CASSLLVGLRVGYNEQFF. The CDR3 bases are TGCGCCAGCAGCTTATTGGTGGGTCTAAGAGTGGGATACAATGAGCAGTTCTTC.

This rearrangement joins TRBV11-2 to TRBJ2-1, with D unclear. Trimming took off 2 bases at V and 8 bases at J, with 7 bases between the two ends. Germline-derived CDR1 and CDR2 are SGHAT and FQNNGV. The CDR3 is 12 amino acids. CDR3 DNA sequence: TGTGCCAGCAGCTTACCGAGCGATGAGCAGTTCTTC. It encodes CASSLPSDEQFF.

The J gene is TRBJ2-4, the V gene TRBV2; 7 bases are shared with TRBD1. V gave up 6 bases and J gave up 0 bases; unmatched junction bases: 5. There are 15 residues in the CDR3. Germline V gives CDR1 SNHLY, CDR2 FYNNEI. DNA for the CDR3: TGTGCCAGCAGGGAGGACAGGCTAGCCAAAAACATTCAGTACTTC. Protein sequence: CASREDRLAKNIQYF.

This clonotype has a handful of counts. The chain combines TRBV20-1 with TRBJ2-1, with 11 bases lining up with TRBD1. Trimming removed 5 bases from V and 9 bases from J; junction bases left unmatched: 12. This CDR3 is 15 amino acids long. Germline values: CDR1 DFQATT, CDR2 SNEGSKA (reference sequence). The CDR3 DNA follows: TGCAGTGCTGGACAGGGGGCGTCCGTTGGTAGTGAGCAGTTCTTC. Its translation is CSAGQGASVGSEQFF.

This clonotype was observed a few times. V and J are TRBV20-1 and TRBJ2-1; D is perhaps TRBD1 or TRBD2 (5 bases each). Trimming shortened V by 0 bases and J by 5 bases, and 14 bases separated the two germline ends. This CDR3 region has 15 residues. Germline-derived CDR1 and CDR2 are DFQATT and SNEGSKA (reference sequence). The CDR3 DNA follows: TGCAGTGCTAGAGATCCCTTGGTGGGGGACAATGAGCAGTTCTTC. Translating gives CSARDPLVGDNEQFF.

The rearrangement links TRBV12-3 or TRBV12-4 to TRBJ1-2; D not certain. V was cut by 3 bases and J by 7 bases, with 15 bases left in between. The CDR3 sequence is 14 residues long. CDR3 sequence reads: CASSFLAAQSGYTF. CDR3 DNA: TGTGCCAGCAGTTTCCTCGCAGCCCAGTCTGGCTACACCTTC.

V and J are TRBV10-3 and TRBJ2-7, with 10 nucleotides matching TRBD2. After removal of 6 bases from V and 5 bases from J, the junction contained 7 bases not matched to a gene. Germline V lookup: CDR1 ENHRY, CDR2 SYGVKD. The CDR3 length is 14 residues. The CDR3: CAIRTAGGPNEQYF. The CDR3 region has the DNA TGTGCCATCAGGACAGCGGGAGGGCCCAACGAGCAGTACTTC.

With respect to this clonotype: One end of the junction fails to match germline, which may point to a read error. This rearrangement joins TRBV12-3 or TRBV12-4 to TRBJ2-1; a weak D match, TRBD2 (6 bases). This CDR3 comprises 17 residues. The CDR3 protein is CANSLARPGRSDNEQFF. CDR3 sequence (DNA): TGTGCCAACAGTTTAGCGCGTCCAGGGAGGTCGGACAATGAGCAGTTCTTC.

CDR3: CSARDSPYNEQFF. Here the CDR3 DNA reads TGCAGTGCTAGAGATTCCCCTTACAATGAGCAGTTCTTC. This rearrangement joins TRBV20-1 to TRBJ2-1; the D is unclear. This CDR3 has 13 residues. Looked up from germline, CDR1 is DFQATT and CDR2 is SNEGSKA (reference sequence). Trimming pared 0 bases from V and 4 bases from J, leaving 7 bases between.

The V and J genes are TRBV3-1 and TRBJ2-7, with TRBD2 matching over 7 bases. Judging by the DNA end, TRBJ2-5 fits better; the J call may be wrong. The CDR3 consists of 13 residues. Germline lookup yields CDR1 LGHDT and CDR2 YNNKEL (reference sequence). CDR3: CASSRLASETQYF. For the CDR3, the DNA is TGTGCCAGCAGCCGACTAGCCTCAGAGACCCAGTACTTC.

This clonotype appeared a few times. A much larger clone differs by one base, so this may be a read error. This rearrangement joins TRBV6-2 or TRBV6-3 to TRBJ2-7; 9 positions match TRBD1. The CDR3 spans 15 residues. The junction had 14 bases not matched to a gene; V was cut back by 7 bases and J by 7 bases. Looked up from germline, CDR1 is MNHEY and CDR2 is SVGEGT. The CDR3 coding sequence is TGTGCCAGCAAACGACCGGGACAGGGCTACAATGAGCAGTACTTC. Amino acid sequence: CASKRPGQGYNEQYF.

The J gene is TRBJ2-5, the V gene TRBV7-2; D may be TRBD2 (6 bases). The J call may be mistaken, given a closer DNA end match to TRBJ2-7. Germline V CDR1 and CDR2: SGHTA, FQGNSA. This CDR3 region has 15 residues. CDR3 nucleotide sequence: TGTGCCAGCAGCCCCCATGCGGGGCTCAGCTACGAGCAGTACTTC. As protein: CASSPHAGLSYEQYF.

In this sample, this clonotype turned up a few times. The chain combines TRBV5-6 with TRBJ2-3; perhaps TRBD2 as D (5 bases). The CDR3 consists of 14 residues. Germline V gene lookup returns CDR1 SGHDT and CDR2 YYEEEE. Trimming took 5 bases from V and 9 from J, leaving 19 bases between them. CDR3 nucleotide sequence: TGTGCCAGCAGTTCGGAGGTGGGGTTCGGAACGCAGTATTTT. It is translated as CASSSEVGFGTQYF.

The J gene is TRBJ2-7, the V gene TRBV5-1; D remains unclear. V dropped 3 bases and J dropped 5 bases, with 12 bases sitting between them. CDR3 length: 13 amino acids. Germline lookup yields CDR1 SGHRS and CDR2 YFSETQ. CDR3 loop: CASSCRIADEQYF. CDR3 nucleotide sequence: TGCGCCAGCAGCTGTCGGATAGCCGACGAGCAGTACTTC.

This clonotype was found a few times. The J gene is TRBJ2-5, the V gene TRBV4-3; 12 nucleotides line up with TRBD2. CDR3 length equals 17 residues. Losses at the gene ends were 4 bases for V and 1 base for J; bases not matched to a gene: 7. Germline V lookup: CDR1 LGHNA, CDR2 YSLEER. CDR3 in DNA: TGCGCCAGCAGCCCGGGACTAGCGGGCGGAATCCAAGAGACCCAGTACTTC. Protein sequence: CASSPGLAGGIQETQYF.

In its sample, this clonotype was seen a few times. DNA for the CDR3: TGCAGCGCCGCCCGGGGTTCACAAGAGACCCAGTACTTC. Protein: CSAARGSQETQYF. The chain carries TRBV29-1 and TRBJ2-5, with D maybe TRBD2 (5 bases). CDR1 and CDR2 from the germline V gene are SQVTM and ANQGSEA. V lost 7 bases and J lost 2, with 14 bases in between. There are 13 residues in the CDR3.

This clonotype was counted a single time. The V and J genes are TRBV7-3 and TRBJ2-7, with 10 bases lining up with TRBD2. J lost 0 bases, V lost 7 bases, and 6 bases had no gene match. From germline, CDR1 is SGHTA and CDR2 FQGTGA. This CDR3 region has 15 residues. CDR3 loop: CASTKVAGGSYEQYF. The CDR3 coding sequence is TGTGCCAGCACCAAGGTAGCGGGGGGCTCCTACGAGCAGTACTTC.

This clonotype was detected a few times. J is TRBJ2-7 and V is TRBV5-1; D unclear. Trimming pared 4 bases from V and 6 bases from J, leaving 11 bases between. This CDR3 region has 12 residues. Germline loops: CDR1 SGHRS, CDR2 YFSETQ. The CDR3 sequence is CASSPVGTEQYF. CDR3 nucleotide sequence: TGCGCCAGCAGCCCGGTCGGAACCGAGCAGTACTTC.